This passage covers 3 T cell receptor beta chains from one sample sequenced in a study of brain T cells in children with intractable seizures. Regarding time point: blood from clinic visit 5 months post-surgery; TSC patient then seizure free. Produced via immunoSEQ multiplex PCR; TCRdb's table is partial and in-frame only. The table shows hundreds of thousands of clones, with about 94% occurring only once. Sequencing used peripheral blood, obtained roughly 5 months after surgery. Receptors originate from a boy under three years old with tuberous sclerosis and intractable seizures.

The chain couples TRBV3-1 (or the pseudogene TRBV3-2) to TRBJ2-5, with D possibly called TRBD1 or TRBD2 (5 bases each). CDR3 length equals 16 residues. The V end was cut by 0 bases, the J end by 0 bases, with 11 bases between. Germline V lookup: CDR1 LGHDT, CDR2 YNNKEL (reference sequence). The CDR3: CASSQERGRYQETQYF. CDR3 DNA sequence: TGTGCCAGCAGCCAAGAACGGGGCCGATACCAAGAGACCCAGTACTTC.

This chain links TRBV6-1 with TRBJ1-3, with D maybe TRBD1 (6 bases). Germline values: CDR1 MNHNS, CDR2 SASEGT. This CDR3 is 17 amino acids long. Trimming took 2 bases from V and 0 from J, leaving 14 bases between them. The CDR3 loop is CASSERLWGPSGNTIYF. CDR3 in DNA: TGTGCCAGCAGTGAACGTTTATGGGGGCCCTCTGGAAACACCATATATTTT.

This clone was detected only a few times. CDR3 sequence: CASSFQGGSPLHF. The DNA for the CDR3 is TGTGCCAGCAGTTTCCAGGGGGGATCACCCCTCCACTTT. The chain joins TRBV27 to TRBJ1-6; TRBD1 matches 7 bases. The germline CDR1 and CDR2 sequences are MNHEY and SMNVEV (reference sequence). The length of the CDR3 is 13 residues. Unmatched junction bases numbered 3, after V lost 3 bases and J lost 10 bases.